What follows is one T cell receptor beta chain and its context. Its antigen is unknown. The CDR3 sequence is 14 residues long. V was cut by 4 bases and J by 3 bases, with 13 bases left in between. Germline lookup yields CDR1 MNHEY and CDR2 SVGEGT. The data derive from a study of identical twins. Unique molecular identifiers were present on cDNA, and template switching added a universal primer site. One entry per CDR3 protein, called by TCRdb with MiXCR from the 5' RACE reads. The table has 240,000 or so distinct CDR3 sequences, over 9.5% seen once; the top ten hold 3.5% to 5%. Study-level points and caveats: Insertions were fewer in abundant cord blood beta clonotypes, whereas memory repertoires showed none of this pattern. Where out-of-frame alpha sequences were twin-shared, they showed excess low generation probability.

These same records also appear under a second study, on yellow fever vaccine responses in identical twins.

The sample taken for sequencing was memory (CD45RO+) T cells sorted from blood. The V call is TRBV6-2 or TRBV6-3, the J call TRBJ2-7, with D possibly being TRBD1 (5 bases). This receptor was taken from a woman in her late teens or twenties in good health. The CDR3 DNA reads TGTGCCAGCAGTTTCCAGGGAAAGATCTACGAGCAGTACTTC. Translation: CASSFQGKIYEQYF.